This is a list of T cell receptor beta chains from one sample in a study of blood T cell repertoires in COVID-19. The protocol was immunoSEQ multiplex PCR, while the TCRdb copy is restricted to in-frame clones and leaves out a portion. Here the sample spans 90,000 to 130,000 clones, around 64% being singletons. The sequenced material came from peripheral blood. The receptor set was obtained from a woman aged 35 to 49 with acute or convalescent COVID-19. The CDR3 runs from the conserved cysteine through the conserved F or W. Fields, in order: J gene, clone size, V gene, D gene, CDR3 protein. D genes are given only for firm matches. Some rows mark clone size as missing; the rest say once, few, many or name a class of expanded clone.

>TRBJ2-5|few|TRBV5-6|.
CASSFLGGQETQYF
>TRBJ2-1|.|TRBV4-1|TRBD2
CASSLLAGERSEQFF
>TRBJ1-5|few|TRBV7-6|.
CASSLDATGIQPQHF
>TRBJ2-1|.|TRBV25-1|.
CASSEPIYNEQFF
>TRBJ1-1|.|TRBV6-2/TRBV6-3|.
CASSYRGAMNTEAFF
>TRBJ2-5|few|TRBV6-1|TRBD2
CASSDGLAGIEETQYF
>TRBJ2-7|.|TRBV6-2/TRBV6-3|TRBD2
CASSITSGGADEQYF
>TRBJ1-6|once|TRBV13|.
CASSRRDISSYNSPLHF
>TRBJ2-7|few|TRBV6-1|TRBD1
CASSEQGQGVYEQYF
>TRBJ2-2|.|TRBV19|TRBD2
CASTAGGLSGELFF
>TRBJ2-7|.|TRBV28|TRBD1
CASSWTGGGKKQYF
>TRBJ1-1|.|TRBV4-2|.
CASSQAGWAEAFF
>TRBJ2-5|once|TRBV6-5|TRBD1
CATSRAGGWETQYF
>TRBJ2-2|.|TRBV6-5|TRBD2
CADSARGGYPGELFF
>TRBJ1-2|.|TRBV6-2/TRBV6-3|.
CASSYSPREGYTF
>TRBJ2-2|few|TRBV11-2|.
CASSKHPTGELFF
>TRBJ1-3|.|TRBV30|.
CAWSGTARNTIYF
>TRBJ2-5|.|TRBV7-2|.
CASSLWGDETQYF
>TRBJ2-5|many|TRBV28|.
CASSLQGSTQETQYF
>TRBJ2-2|.|TRBV28|.
CASKPKLTGPRAGELFF
>TRBJ1-2|.|TRBV4-2|.
CASSQESGLGYGYTF
>TRBJ2-7|.|TRBV18|.
CASSPYHEQYF
>TRBJ1-1|.|TRBV6-5|.
CASSYRGAEAFF
>TRBJ1-1|.|TRBV6-5|.
CASNGAGGNTEAFF
>TRBJ1-1|.|TRBV5-6|.
CASSLGPGTEAFF
>TRBJ1-2|.|TRBV30|.
CAWSVAQNGYTF